The next 30 T cell receptor beta chains were all read from a single sample in a study of T-cell reconstitution after alpha-beta-depleted transplantation in children. Study-wide findings and caveats: Most T-cell counts and diversity one year after the transplant came from T cells that were newly produced.

Unique molecular identifiers were incorporated when the TCRbeta library was constructed. TCRdb re-called the PCR reads through MiXCR, storing one row per CDR3 protein. The sample has about 290,000 distinct CDR3 sequences; roughly 7.8% are singletons. Their recognized antigens are unknown. The sample was peripheral blood, taken 360 days after TCRalphabeta/CD19-depleted stem cell transplant. The receptors come from a female patient aged 2-15 years who had a stem cell transplant for Fanconi anemia, so the T cells may come from the graft donor.

This clonotype came up many times. This chain links TRBV12-3 or TRBV12-4 with TRBJ2-1; D not certain. The CDR3 consists of 15 residues. V lost 3 bases and J lost 3, with 12 bases in between. In DNA, the CDR3 is TGTGCCAGCAGTTTGGGCAGAACATTCTACAATGAGCAGTTCTTC. It encodes CASSLGRTFYNEQFF.

This clonotype has ten or more counts. V gene TRBV5-1 combines with J gene TRBJ2-1, with TRBD2 matching over 11 bases. This CDR3 contains 17 residues. The V gene's germline CDR1 is SGHRS and CDR2 YFSETQ. The V gene end was trimmed by 0 bases and the J gene end by 8 bases; junction bases not matched to a gene: 10. CDR3 protein: CASSLGLAGYGIDEQFF. Written as DNA, the CDR3 is TGCGCCAGCAGCTTGGGACTAGCGGGATATGGGATCGATGAGCAGTTCTTC.

This clonotype was seen at least ten times. The chain recombines TRBV5-1 with TRBJ1-1, with D possibly matching TRBD1 (6 bases). The CDR3 length is 15 residues. V was pared by 3 bases and J by 1 base, with 13 bases between. Germline V gene lookup returns CDR1 SGHRS and CDR2 YFSETQ. CDR3 sequence: CASSSAGTPNTEAFF. The CDR3 DNA is TGCGCCAGCAGCTCCGCCGGGACACCGAACACTGAAGCTTTCTTT.

This clonotype was counted ten times or more. V usage is TRBV20-1 and J usage is TRBJ2-5; D is unresolved. The length of the CDR3 is 12 residues. Per the germline V gene, CDR1 is DFQATT and CDR2 is SNEGSKA (reference sequence). Trimming left V 0 bases short and J 2 bases short, with 4 bases between. CDR3 amino acids: CSAREGQETQYF. The CDR3 DNA reads TGCAGTGCTAGAGAGGGGCAAGAGACCCAGTACTTC.

This clonotype appeared many times. The chain is built from TRBV6-1 and TRBJ2-2, with 9 positions matching TRBD1. There are 16 residues in the CDR3. Germline CDR1 MNHNS, CDR2 SASEGT. V was pared by 7 bases and J by 5 bases, with 11 bases of the junction left unmatched. CDR3 protein: CASTRQGGVGTGELFF. CDR3 DNA: TGTGCCAGCACCAGACAGGGGGGGGTTGGTACCGGGGAGCTGTTTTTT.

The gene calls are TRBV20-1 and TRBJ1-6, with D perhaps TRBD1 (6 bases). Trimming took 6 bases from V and 13 from J, leaving 19 bases between them. Germline V CDR1 and CDR2: DFQATT, SNEGSKA (reference sequence). The CDR3 has 13 residues. As DNA, the CDR3 is TGCAGTGCCAGGGGCAATCCCCGATCGCCCCTCCACTTT. Translated: CSARGNPRSPLHF.

This clonotype occurred many times. This chain links TRBV5-1 with TRBJ2-7; possible D gene TRBD1, 8 bases. Germline assignment: CDR1 SGHRS and CDR2 YFSETQ. The CDR3 contains 14 residues. The V and J ends lost 1 base and 5 bases respectively, with 13 bases between them. The CDR3 bases are TGCGCCAGCAGCTTGAACAGGGGGGGGGACGAGCAGTACTTC. Encoded protein: CASSLNRGGDEQYF.

This clonotype was counted between two and nine times. V is TRBV7-9 and J is TRBJ1-1; no clear D. The CDR3 consists of 11 residues. Looked up from germline, CDR1 is SEHNR and CDR2 is FQNEAQ (reference sequence). The ends were cut back, 1 base at V and 8 bases at J, with 5 bases in the middle. CDR3 region: CASSLGIEAFF. In nucleotides, the CDR3 is TGTGCCAGCAGCTTAGGTATCGAAGCTTTCTTT.

This clonotype was picked up many times. CDR3 coding DNA: TGCAGTGCTAGTAAAGGGACGATCACCGGGGAGCTGTTTTTT. Protein sequence: CSASKGTITGELFF. The chain links TRBV20-1 to TRBJ2-2; D may match TRBD1 or TRBD2 (5 bases each). The CDR3 loop spans 14 amino acids. The V end lost 3 bases, the J end lost 4 bases, and 12 bases lay between the germline ends. Germline V gene data show CDR1 as DFQATT and CDR2 as SNEGSKA (reference sequence).

This clonotype was seen ten or more times. The chain employs TRBV7-9 and TRBJ2-1; D is uncertain. The V gene's germline CDR1 is SEHNR and CDR2 FQNEAQ (reference sequence). This CDR3 contains 13 residues. Trimming cost V 1 base and J 1 base, with 2 bases left between them. CDR3 bases: TGTGCCAGCAGCTTAGTTTCCTACAATGAGCAGTTCTTC. This encodes CASSLVSYNEQFF.

This clonotype was recorded at least ten times. Written as DNA, the CDR3 is TGTGCCAGCAGTGAGACAGGGCTAGGCACTGAAGCTTTCTTT. This codes for CASSETGLGTEAFF. This chain joins TRBV12-3 or TRBV12-4 and TRBJ1-1; 7 nucleotides agree with TRBD1. Unmatched junction bases numbered 7, after V lost 5 bases and J lost 4 bases. The CDR3 sequence is 14 residues long.

In this sample, this clonotype turned up a few times. The rearrangement joins TRBV2 to TRBJ2-2, with D hard to call. The CDR3 has 14 amino acids. Germline values: CDR1 SNHLY, CDR2 FYNNEI. Trimming left V 7 bases short and J 1 base short, with 10 bases between. CDR3 sequence reads: CASTRTGNTGELFF. The CDR3 DNA is TGTGCCAGCACCCGGACGGGGAACACCGGGGAGCTGTTTTTT.

This clonotype was detected many times. The chain employs TRBV5-1 and TRBJ1-1, with D possibly TRBD1 on 6 matching bases. Germline V lookup: CDR1 SGHRS, CDR2 YFSETQ. The germline V and J ends were trimmed by 8 bases and 0 bases, with 14 bases remaining between them. CDR3 length: 14 residues. CDR3 sequence reads: CASQQGPMNTEAFF. DNA for the CDR3: TGCGCCAGTCAACAGGGACCCATGAACACTGAAGCTTTCTTT.

Many counts were recorded for this clonotype. This chain connects TRBV30 to TRBJ2-5, with 7 nucleotides matching TRBD2. V shed 0 bases and J 2 bases; nucleotides not matched to a gene: 3. Germline CDR1 is GTSNPN and CDR2 is SVGIG (reference sequence). CDR3 length: 14 amino acids. In nucleotides, the CDR3 is TGTGCCTGGAGTGTAGGCGGGGGTCAAGAGACCCAGTACTTC. Its protein is CAWSVGGGQETQYF. The full variable domain, its missing parts supplied by reference TRBV30 and TRBJ2-5, is SQTIHQWPATLVQPVGSPLSLECTVEGTSNPNLYWYRQAAGRGLQLLFYSVGIGQISSEVPQNLSASRPQDRQFILSSKKLLLSDSGFYLCAWSVGGGQETQYFGPGTRLLVL.

This clonotype was counted ten times or more. The rearrangement joins TRBV11-3 to TRBJ1-3; no clear D gene. This CDR3 is built from 20 residues. The germline CDR1 and CDR2 sequences are SGHNT and YENEEA. V gave up 1 base and J gave up 2 bases, with 24 bases separating them. CDR3: CASSLVGSLKARSPGNTIYF. CDR3 nucleotide sequence: TGTGCCAGCAGCTTAGTAGGGTCTCTAAAAGCAAGGAGTCCTGGAAACACCATATATTTT. Full variable domain (outside the CDR3, taken from reference TRBV11-3 and TRBJ1-3): EAGVVQSPRYKIIEKKQPVAFWCNPISGHNTLYWYLQNLGQGPELLIRYENEEAVDDSQLPKDRFSAERLKGVDSTLKIQPAELGDSAVYLCASSLVGSLKARSPGNTIYFGEGSWLTVV.

This clonotype was detected ten times or more. The gene calls are TRBV29-1 and TRBJ2-1; unclear D gene. CDR3 length equals 13 residues. CDR1 and CDR2 (germline): SQVTM, ANQGSEA. The V end lost 1 base, the J end lost 4 bases, and 8 bases lay between the germline ends. The CDR3 sequence is CSVEAAVYNEQFF. The CDR3 DNA follows: TGCAGCGTTGAAGCCGCTGTTTACAATGAGCAGTTCTTC.

This clonotype was seen many times. This chain connects TRBV3-1 to TRBJ2-5; 7 bases match TRBD2. The CDR3 covers 14 residues. Germline CDR1 LGHDT, CDR2 YNNKEL (reference sequence). J lost 6 bases, V lost 0 bases, and 4 bases had no gene match. For the CDR3, the DNA is TGTGCCAGCAGCCAAGATTCGCGGGGGAAGACCCAGTACTTC. Translated: CASSQDSRGKTQYF.

This clonotype was seen ten or more times. The J gene is TRBJ2-3, the V gene TRBV7-3, with D perhaps matching TRBD2 (5 bases). CDR1 SGHTA and CDR2 FQGTGA come from the germline V gene. V shed 5 bases and J shed 0 bases, with 9 bases lying between them. The CDR3 loop spans 14 amino acids. In DNA form, the CDR3 reads TGTGCCAGCAGCACCGGGATCAGCACAGATACGCAGTATTTT. Residues: CASSTGISTDTQYF.

This clonotype was detected only a few times. The J gene is TRBJ1-5, the V gene TRBV20-1, with unresolved D. V gave up 0 bases and J gave up 0 bases, with 3 bases separating them. This CDR3 has 13 residues. Germline V CDR1 and CDR2: DFQATT, SNEGSKA (reference sequence). CDR3 residues: CSARDYSNQPQHF. The DNA of the CDR3 is TGCAGTGCTAGAGACTATAGCAATCAGCCCCAGCATTTT.

This clonotype was observed a handful of times. V and J are TRBV28 and TRBJ2-5; tentative D call: TRBD1 (5 bases). The CDR3 extends over 15 amino acids. V lost 3 bases and J 0 bases, leaving 11 bases between the germline ends. CDR1 MDHEN and CDR2 SYDVKM come from the germline V gene. CDR3 nucleotide sequence: TGTGCCAGCAGTTTGGACATTTCGTACCAAGAGACCCAGTACTTC. It specifies CASSLDISYQETQYF.

This clonotype was counted many times. The chain carries TRBV18 and TRBJ2-5; D ambiguous. Trimming shortened V by 3 bases and J by 5 bases, and 13 bases separated the two germline ends. The CDR3 length is 14 residues. Germline CDR1 is KGHSH and CDR2 is LQKENI. DNA of the CDR3: TGTGCCAGCTCACCGGTACCTAATGGGGAGACCCAGTACTTC. Protein sequence: CASSPVPNGETQYF.

About this clonotype itself: As the CDR3 is not closed by the conserved phenylalanine or tryptophan, this likely results from a read error. The chain recombines TRBV4-1 with TRBJ2-7; a possible D gene is TRBD2 (5 bases). From germline, CDR1 is MGHRA and CDR2 YSYEKL. The CDR3 runs to 14 residues. The DNA of the CDR3 is TGCGCCGGCAGCCGACTCGGGGATTCCTACGAGCAGTACCTC. Translation gives CAGSRLGDSYEQYL.

This clonotype was observed a handful of times. This chain links TRBV24-1 with TRBJ2-3; TRBD1 might be the D (6 bases). The CDR3 has 18 residues. V was cut by 0 bases and J by 6 bases, with 21 bases left in between. CDR1 is KGHDR, CDR2 SFDVKD, per germline. The CDR3 sequence: CATSDLFDRDKGRDTQYF. The CDR3 DNA sequence: TGTGCCACCAGTGATTTGTTTGATAGGGACAAGGGGCGTGATACGCAGTATTTT.

This rearrangement joins TRBV14 to TRBJ2-5; 14 positions agree with TRBD2. The CDR3 has 14 amino acids. The V gene end was trimmed by 4 bases and the J gene end by 7 bases; junction bases not matched to a gene: 2. In germline, CDR1 is SGHDN, CDR2 FVKESK. Here the CDR3 reads CASSRTSGGWTQYF. CDR3 DNA sequence: TGTGCCAGCAGCCGGACTAGCGGGGGGTGGACCCAGTACTTC.

This clonotype came up a few times. The V gene is TRBV5-5, the J gene TRBJ1-5, with 7 nucleotides matching TRBD1. Trimming took 0 bases from V and 5 from J; bases not matched to a gene: 5. Germline V gene lookup returns CDR1 SGHKS and CDR2 YYEKEE (reference sequence). This CDR3 contains 15 residues. The DNA for the CDR3 is TGTGCCAGCAGCTTGGTAGGGGGCGCGGATCAGCCCCAGCATTTT. This translates into CASSLVGGADQPQHF.

The chain is built from TRBV27 and TRBJ2-5, with D perhaps TRBD1 or TRBD2 (5 bases each). The CDR3 sequence is 17 residues long. The V and J ends lost 6 bases and 4 bases respectively, with 24 bases between them. CDR1 MNHEY and CDR2 SMNVEV come from the germline V gene (reference sequence). CDR3 region: CASRPRSRQRSRETQYF. CDR3 nucleotide sequence: TGTGCCAGCAGACCCCGGTCGAGACAGCGGAGTCGAGAGACCCAGTACTTC.

This clonotype was seen a few times. The chain's CDR3 is CSASLQGANTEAFF. CDR3 sequence (DNA): TGCAGTGCTAGCTTACAGGGGGCGAACACTGAAGCTTTCTTT. The chain combines TRBV20-1 with TRBJ1-1, with TRBD1 matching over 9 bases. J lost 1 base, V lost 3 bases, and 3 bases had no gene match. The CDR3 has 14 residues. Germline CDR1 reads DFQATT; CDR2 reads SNEGSKA (reference sequence).

J is TRBJ2-2 and V is TRBV7-3; possible D gene TRBD2, 7 bases. The CDR3 totals 16 residues. Trimming shortened V by 4 bases and J by 3 bases, and 15 bases separated the two germline ends. Germline lookup yields CDR1 SGHTA and CDR2 FQGTGA. CDR3 region: CASSSSRGAYTGELFF. In nucleotides, the CDR3 is TGTGCCAGCAGCTCCTCACGGGGGGCCTACACCGGGGAGCTGTTTTTT.

V usage is TRBV3-1 and J usage is TRBJ2-6; D is ambiguous. The ends were cut back, 4 bases at V and 0 bases at J, with 16 bases in the middle. Per germline, CDR1 LGHDT and CDR2 YNNKEL (reference sequence). This CDR3 has 18 amino acids. This CDR3 reads CASSPLGPQTSGANVLTF. CDR3 DNA: TGTGCCAGCAGCCCTCTCGGTCCACAAACCTCTGGGGCCAACGTCCTGACTTTC.

Ten or more counts support this clonotype. This chain connects TRBV4-3 to TRBJ2-3; a possible D gene is TRBD1 (6 bases). Germline values: CDR1 LGHNA, CDR2 YSLEER. The CDR3 has 15 residues. With 1 base removed from V and 0 bases from J, the gap between germline ends came to 8 bases. The CDR3 here is CASSQGQVSTDTQYF. CDR3 coding DNA: TGCGCCAGCAGCCAAGGACAGGTTAGCACAGATACGCAGTATTTT.